This passage covers 30 T cell receptor beta chains from one sample sequenced in a study of read filtering for tumor transcriptome and immune sequencing. Molecular barcoded adaptors covering alpha/delta and beta/gamma chains were used on about 0.4 ug RNA. TCRdb re-called the reads with MiXCR, one entry per CDR3 protein. The profile shows tens of thousands of distinct CDR3 sequences, roughly 14% of them singletons. Specimen: a population of CD138-negative cells sorted from bone marrow. Receptors were obtained from a donor over 35 with multiple myeloma.

This clonotype was found many times. At one end the junction does not follow the germline gene, possibly because of a read error. The rearrangement joins TRBV28 to TRBJ2-3; D is unresolved. The CDR3 spans 14 residues. Germline loops: CDR1 MDHEN, CDR2 SYDVKM. CDR3 residues: CASSSLGLGDTQYF. The CDR3 nucleotides read TGTGCTAGCAGTTCCTTAGGGCTGGGAGATACGCAGTATTTT.

This clonotype has ten or more counts. The chain joins TRBV5-1 to TRBJ2-1, with 10 positions matching TRBD2. The CDR3 has 15 residues. The trim removed 4 bases at V and 5 bases at J, leaving 6 bases unmatched. Germline V lookup: CDR1 SGHRS, CDR2 YFSETQ. The CDR3 reads CASSPSGRAHNEQFF. CDR3 nucleotides: TGCGCCAGCAGCCCCAGCGGGAGGGCTCACAATGAGCAGTTCTTC. Drawing the rest from reference TRBV5-1 and TRBJ2-1, the complete variable domain is KAGVTQTPRYLIKTRGQQVTLSCSPISGHRSVSWYQQTPGQGLQFLFEYFSETQRNKGNFPGRFSGRQFSNSRSEMNVSTLELGDSALYLCASSPSGRAHNEQFFGPGTRLTVL.

This clonotype was counted ten times or more. The chain links TRBV30 to TRBJ1-1, with no clear D. The length of the CDR3 is 14 residues. The germline V gene has CDR1 GTSNPN and CDR2 SVGIG (reference sequence). V dropped 7 bases and J dropped 0 bases, with 15 bases sitting between them. Here the CDR3 DNA reads TGTGCCTCCCAACTCGATTTCATGAACACTGAAGCTTTCTTT. This codes for CASQLDFMNTEAFF.

This clonotype was picked up a small number of times. The chain links TRBV7-6 to TRBJ2-3, with TRBD1 identical over 9 bases. The CDR3 consists of 16 residues. Losses at the gene ends were 1 base for V and 3 bases for J; bases not matched to a gene: 5. Germline-derived CDR1 and CDR2 are SGHVS and FNYEAQ. This chain's CDR3 is CASSLGAGTGTDTQYF. CDR3 coding DNA: TGTGCCAGCAGCTTAGGCGCCGGGACAGGGACAGATACGCAGTATTTT.

This clonotype has only a few counts. A much larger clone is a single base away; this may be a read error. The V call is TRBV14, the J call TRBJ1-1; D remains unclear. Germline CDR1 SGHDN, CDR2 FVKESK. The CDR3 sequence is 13 residues long. V was trimmed by 8 bases and J by 1 base, leaving 11 bases between them. The DNA for the CDR3 is TGTGCCAGCTTCCTACATTGGAACACTGAAGCTTTCTTT. Translation gives CASFLHWNTEAFF.

This clonotype was counted many times. The V and J genes are TRBV12-5 and TRBJ2-3, with a tentative D call TRBD2 (6 bases). This CDR3 has 15 residues. Germline V gene data show CDR1 as LGHNT and CDR2 as FRNRAP. Trimming shortened V by 0 bases and J by 4 bases, and 11 bases separated the two germline ends. The chain's CDR3 is CASGLVLGGADTQYF. DNA of the CDR3: TGTGCTAGTGGTTTGGTACTCGGGGGAGCAGATACGCAGTATTTT.

This clonotype was observed many times. The V call is TRBV27, the J call TRBJ2-7; 9 nucleotides match TRBD1. Trimming at V came to 7 bases and at J to 4 bases, leaving 5 bases not matched to a gene. Looked up from germline, CDR1 is MNHEY and CDR2 is SMNVEV (reference sequence). The CDR3 extends over 13 amino acids. The CDR3 region is CASIGTGLYEQYF. The CDR3 coding sequence is TGTGCCAGCATAGGGACAGGGTTGTACGAGCAGTACTTC.

The chain recombines TRBV29-1 with TRBJ2-7; D not resolved. V dropped 4 bases and J dropped 0 bases, with 7 bases sitting between them. CDR3 size: 12 residues. Germline V gene lookup returns CDR1 SQVTM and CDR2 ANQGSEA. This chain's CDR3 is CSVVGNSYEQYF. For the CDR3, the DNA is TGCAGCGTTGTGGGCAACTCCTACGAGCAGTACTTC.

This clonotype occurred many times. The chain combines TRBV20-1 with TRBJ2-5, with D perhaps TRBD2 (6 bases). V was trimmed by 5 bases and J by 4 bases, leaving 17 bases between them. This CDR3 spans 14 amino acids. Germline lookup yields CDR1 DFQATT and CDR2 SNEGSKA (reference sequence). The CDR3 protein is CSAEPAGGRETQYF. CDR3 coding DNA: TGCAGTGCTGAGCCCGCCGGGGGAAGAGAGACCCAGTACTTC.

In its sample, this clonotype was seen many times. The chain is built from TRBV27 and TRBJ1-4, with 7 bases that match TRBD1. The V gene's germline CDR1 is MNHEY and CDR2 SMNVEV (reference sequence). Trimming cost V 4 bases and J 7 bases; bases outside gene matches: 9. CDR3 length: 15 residues. CDR3 coding DNA: TGTGCCAGCAGTTCCGACAGGGAATTGTGTGAAAAACTGTTTTTT. Translation gives CASSSDRELCEKLFF.

Ten or more counts support this clonotype. V gene TRBV3-1 combines with J gene TRBJ1-5; 8 nucleotides agree with TRBD1. Germline CDR1 LGHDT, CDR2 YNNKEL (reference sequence). J was trimmed by 4 bases and V by 1 base; bases with no gene match: 6. This CDR3 is 16 amino acids long. The CDR3 bases are TGTGCCAGCAGCCAAGGTACAGGGGGATCAAATCAGCCCCAGCATTTT. It translates to CASSQGTGGSNQPQHF.

This clonotype was seen ten or more times. V gene TRBV18 combines with J gene TRBJ1-1; a weak D match, TRBD1 (6 bases). This CDR3 is built from 16 residues. The germline V gene has CDR1 KGHSH and CDR2 LQKENI. V was clipped by 1 base and J by 2 bases, with 14 bases between them. The chain's CDR3 is CASSPRRTEGNTEAFF. For the CDR3, the DNA is TGTGCCAGCTCACCACGGCGGACAGAGGGAAACACTGAAGCTTTCTTT.

The chain carries TRBV5-1 and TRBJ2-7; TRBD1 agrees at 7 bases. V lost 4 bases to trimming and J lost 4 bases; unmatched junction nucleotides: 5. The CDR3 consists of 13 residues. Germline lookup yields CDR1 SGHRS and CDR2 YFSETQ. In DNA, the CDR3 is TGCGCCAGCAGCCAAGGACAGGTTTACGAGCAGTACTTC. The encoded protein is CASSQGQVYEQYF.

This clonotype was counted ten times or more. The chain couples TRBV7-3 to TRBJ2-1, with D perhaps matching TRBD1 (5 bases). From germline, CDR1 is SGHTA and CDR2 FQGTGA. The CDR3 runs 15 residues. Trimming left V 4 bases short and J 4 bases short, with 14 bases between. The CDR3 here is CASSSLDSSYNEQFF. Written as DNA, the CDR3 is TGTGCCAGCAGCTCACTTGACAGCAGTTACAATGAGCAGTTCTTC.

This clonotype was detected many times. As DNA, the CDR3 is TGTGCCAGCAGCTTGGATGTTGAGCAGTTCTTC. This translates into CASSLDVEQFF. The chain combines TRBV7-9 with TRBJ2-1; D gene unclear. With 3 bases removed from V and 9 bases from J, the gap between germline ends came to 6 bases. The CDR3 length is 11 residues. Looked up from germline, CDR1 is SEHNR and CDR2 is FQNEAQ (reference sequence).

At least ten counts were recorded for this clonotype. This chain links TRBV30 with TRBJ1-2, with 10 bases that match TRBD1. Germline values: CDR1 GTSNPN, CDR2 SVGIG (reference sequence). CDR3 length: 15 amino acids. V dropped 3 bases and J dropped 6; count of bases not matched to a gene: 10. The CDR3 nucleotides are TGTGCCTGGAGGGGACAGGGGAGATCTTACGATGGCTACACCTTC. It yields the protein CAWRGQGRSYDGYTF.

With regard to this clonotype: Since a far larger clone is one base different, this is likely a read error. V and J are TRBV6-2 or TRBV6-3 and TRBJ2-1; 9 bases match TRBD2. Trimming at V came to 8 bases and at J to 8 bases, leaving 13 bases not matched to a gene. The germline CDR1 and CDR2 sequences are MNHEY and SVGEGT. The CDR3 extends over 15 amino acids. Written as DNA, the CDR3 is TGTGCCAGCTGCCGTGAGGTAGCGGGAGCCCATGAGCAGTTCTTC. It encodes CASCREVAGAHEQFF.

Ten or more counts support this clonotype. The chain combines TRBV20-1 with TRBJ2-7; 10 bases map to TRBD2. V trimming: 5 bases; J trimming: 3 bases; junction bases outside the gene matches: 7. The CDR3 consists of 14 residues. Germline values: CDR1 DFQATT, CDR2 SNEGSKA (reference sequence). The CDR3, as DNA: TGCAGTGCTGGCCAACTAGCGGGAATCTACGAGCAGTACTTC. Residues: CSAGQLAGIYEQYF.

V gene TRBV10-3 combines with J gene TRBJ1-1; D is perhaps TRBD1 (6 bases). Trimming removed 3 bases from V and 9 bases from J, with 20 bases in between. This CDR3 is built from 15 residues. CDR1 and CDR2 from the germline V gene are ENHRY and SYGVKD. The CDR3 DNA is TGTGCCATCAGTGACACTCGGGGGCCTGGGGCTAAAGCTTTCTTT. Its protein is CAISDTRGPGAKAFF.

The genes are TRBV6-6 and TRBJ2-2, with D uncertain. Germline values: CDR1 MNHNY, CDR2 SVGAGI (reference sequence). The V end lost 5 bases, the J end lost 1 base, and 14 bases lay between the germline ends. The CDR3 extends over 16 amino acids. CDR3 DNA sequence: TGTGCCAGCAGTGAACGGCTACTGGGGAACACCGGGGAGCTGTTTTTT. It encodes CASSERLLGNTGELFF.

This clonotype appeared many times. The V and J genes are TRBV6-1 and TRBJ2-2; a weak D match, TRBD2 (5 bases). CDR3 length equals 13 residues. CDR1 and CDR2 from the germline V gene are MNHNS and SASEGT. Trimming pared 8 bases from V and 1 base from J, leaving 8 bases between. CDR3 residues: CASVRENTGELFF. The CDR3 DNA reads as TGTGCCAGCGTGAGGGAGAACACCGGGGAGCTGTTTTTT.

This chain joins TRBV5-1 and TRBJ2-3; unclear D gene. V lost 2 bases and J 4 bases, leaving 5 bases between the germline ends. Germline values: CDR1 SGHRS, CDR2 YFSETQ. The length of the CDR3 is 12 residues. CDR3 in DNA: TGCGCCAGCAGCTTCGGTCCAGATACGCAGTATTTT. Translated, it gives CASSFGPDTQYF. The full variable domain, rest sourced from reference TRBV5-1 and TRBJ2-3, is KAGVTQTPRYLIKTRGQQVTLSCSPISGHRSVSWYQQTPGQGLQFLFEYFSETQRNKGNFPGRFSGRQFSNSRSEMNVSTLELGDSALYLCASSFGPDTQYFGPGTRLTVL.

Points on this clonotype: Mismatch with germline at one junction end may stem from a read error. The V call is TRBV25-1, the J call TRBJ1-5; D gene unclear. Germline V CDR1 and CDR2: MGHDK, SYGVNS. This CDR3 is 13 amino acids long. The CDR3 DNA reads TGTGCCAGCAGTGAGTCGGCGTTACAGCCCCAGCAGTTT. The encoded protein is CASSESALQPQQF. Using reference TRBV25-1 and TRBJ1-5 for the parts outside the CDR3, the full variable domain is EADIYQTPRYLVIGTGKKITLECSQTMGHDKMYWYQQDPGMELHLIHYSYGVNSTEKGDLSSESTVSRIRTEHFPLTLESARPSHTSQYLCASSESALQPQQFGDGTRLSIL.

V and J are TRBV7-2 and TRBJ2-5; possibly TRBD1 or TRBD2 for D (5 bases each). The CDR3 loop spans 13 amino acids. The V and J ends lost 5 bases and 6 bases respectively, with 13 bases between them. Per germline, CDR1 SGHTA and CDR2 FQGNSA. The CDR3 spells CASSPGVGQTQYF. CDR3 nucleotide sequence: TGTGCCAGCAGCCCCGGAGTGGGACAGACCCAGTACTTC.

V gene TRBV20-1 combines with J gene TRBJ2-1; TRBD2 is a possible D gene (6 bases). CDR3 size: 14 residues. CDR1 and CDR2 (germline): DFQATT, SNEGSKA (reference sequence). Here the CDR3 reads CSVSTAGSYNEQFF. CDR3 nucleotide sequence: TGCAGCGTTTCGACAGCGGGTTCCTACAATGAGCAGTTCTTC.

This clonotype was counted at least ten times. The gene calls are TRBV20-1 and TRBJ1-4, with 9 bases identical to TRBD1. CDR1 and CDR2 from the germline V gene are DFQATT and SNEGSKA (reference sequence). The length of the CDR3 is 14 residues. After removal of 5 bases from V and 3 bases from J, the junction contained 4 bases not matched to a gene. CDR3 in DNA: TGCAGTGCTGTACAGGGGGCTCCTAATGAAAAACTGTTTTTT. Translating gives CSAVQGAPNEKLFF.

The table lists this clonotype with many counts. The V call is TRBV20-1, the J call TRBJ1-1; possibly TRBD1 for D (6 bases). The ends were cut back, 1 base at V and 1 base at J, with 13 bases in the middle. Per the germline V gene, CDR1 is DFQATT and CDR2 is SNEGSKA (reference sequence). The CDR3 is made up of 15 amino acids. CDR3 sequence reads: CSARVGGGQNTEAFF. For the CDR3, the DNA is TGCAGTGCTAGAGTCGGGGGGGGCCAGAACACTGAAGCTTTCTTT.

Ten or more counts support this clonotype. The V and J genes are TRBV28 and TRBJ2-5; 7 bases fit TRBD2. The ends lost 4 bases at V and 3 bases at J; junction bases unmatched: 11. The CDR3 totals 16 residues. Germline V gives CDR1 MDHEN, CDR2 SYDVKM. CDR3 protein: CASSSQGAAGEETQYF. The CDR3 DNA reads as TGTGCCAGCAGTTCCCAGGGCGCGGCGGGAGAAGAGACCCAGTACTTC.

This clonotype occurred many times. The chain recombines TRBV4-1 with TRBJ1-1; no clear D gene. Trimming left V 4 bases short and J 5 bases short, with 11 bases between. The CDR3 has 13 amino acids. The germline V gene has CDR1 MGHRA and CDR2 YSYEKL. For the CDR3, the DNA is TGCGCCAGCAGCCCCCCGGCGGCAACTGAAGCTTTCTTT. Amino acid sequence: CASSPPAATEAFF.

This clonotype was counted only a few times. The chain couples TRBV20-1 to TRBJ2-1; D call uncertain. The CDR3 sequence is 11 residues long. Germline loops: CDR1 DFQATT, CDR2 SNEGSKA (reference sequence). Between the trimmed V and J ends, which lost 6 bases and 7 bases, there was a span of 10 bases. The CDR3 loop is CSAHVFNEQFF. The CDR3 DNA reads TGCAGTGCCCACGTGTTTAATGAGCAGTTCTTC.